Following are 27 T cell receptor beta chains from one sample sequenced in a study of T cells expressing NK-cell markers. From its re-call of the 5' RACE reads, TCRdb lists each CDR3 protein once, without DNA. Its listing shows some 460,000 distinct CDR3 sequences. The sequencing sample was made of blood T cells: a sorted CD56 or NKG2C T cell subset, CD4+ or CD8+ T cells, or bulk PBMC T cells (not recorded which). All receptors come from a woman aged 45 to 65 in good health.

The chain has TRBV5-1 and TRBJ1-6; TCRdb lists TRBD1, though no DNA is available to test this call. Germline V CDR1 and CDR2: SGHRS, YFSETQ. This CDR3 spans 14 amino acids. The chain's CDR3 is CASSLMQGSRPLHF.

This sequence joins TRBV12-3 or TRBV12-4 and TRBJ2-7; TCRdb designates TRBD1, a call that cannot be tested without DNA. This CDR3 comprises 15 residues. The CDR3 reads CASSAIQGQIHEQYF.

The chain combines TRBV6-2 or TRBV6-3 with TRBJ2-3; no DNA is available, so the TRBD2 call from TCRdb remains unchecked. Per germline, CDR1 MNHEY and CDR2 SVGEGT. The CDR3 loop spans 15 amino acids. The CDR3 protein is CASSPGTISSDTQYF.

The V and J genes are TRBV5-1 and TRBJ2-7. The CDR3 runs 11 residues. Germline V gene lookup returns CDR1 SGHRS and CDR2 YFSETQ. The CDR3 here is CASSLEYEQYF.

CDR3 amino acids: CASSVPTGTQYF. This sequence joins TRBV5-1 and TRBJ2-5. CDR1 and CDR2 from the germline V gene are SGHRS and YFSETQ. The CDR3 consists of 12 residues.

The V and J genes are TRBV4-2 and TRBJ2-1; TCRdb's assignment of TRBD2 cannot be checked, as there is no DNA. This CDR3 spans 17 amino acids. Germline V CDR1 and CDR2: LGHNA, YNFKEQ. CDR3: CASSQGSREGTNNEQFF.

This chain connects TRBV20-1 to TRBJ1-5; TCRdb gives TRBD1 as the D gene, but with no DNA this cannot be confirmed. This CDR3 region has 15 residues. CDR1 and CDR2 (germline): DFQATT, SNEGSKA (reference sequence). The CDR3 reads CRQGLRTGSNQPQHF.

The chain couples TRBV11-2 to TRBJ2-1; TCRdb's D call, TRBD2, is unchecked because there is no DNA. This CDR3 is 17 amino acids long. The germline CDR1 and CDR2 sequences are SGHAT and FQNNGV. This CDR3 is CASSPGLAEGSYNEQFF. Based on the CDR3 plus reference TRBV11-2 and TRBJ2-1, the full variable domain is EAGVAQSPRYKIIEKRQSVAFWCNPISGHATLYWYQQILGQGPKLLIQFQNNGVVDDSQLPKDRFSAERLKGVDSTLKIQPAKLEDSAVYLCASSPGLAEGSYNEQFFGPGTRLTVL.

The chain joins TRBV24-1 to TRBJ2-3; TCRdb selects TRBD1, and the lack of DNA leaves this call unchecked. Germline CDR1 KGHDR, CDR2 SFDVKD. The CDR3 runs to 14 residues. The CDR3 sequence: CATSGSRGSQTQYF.

This chain links TRBV20-1 with TRBJ2-3; the D gene TCRdb calls, TRBD2, cannot be checked with no DNA. Germline values: CDR1 DFQATT, CDR2 SNEGSKA (reference sequence). The CDR3 length is 16 residues. This chain's CDR3 is CSAISRASGLTDTQYF.

This rearrangement joins TRBV29-1 to TRBJ2-1; the TCRdb call, TRBD1, lacks DNA for checking. Germline V gene sequence: CDR1 SQVTM, CDR2 ANQGSEA. The CDR3 has 13 residues. Here the CDR3 reads CSVGVGASREQFF.

The chain employs TRBV12-3 or TRBV12-4 and TRBJ2-5; TCRdb designates TRBD2, a call that cannot be tested without DNA. This CDR3 has 16 residues. CDR3 region: CASSLAGGTTTQTQYF.

The gene calls are TRBV3-1 and TRBJ2-7. The germline V gene has CDR1 LGHDT and CDR2 YNNKEL (reference sequence). This CDR3 region has 14 residues. This CDR3 reads CASSQSGISYEQYF.

The chain recombines TRBV12-3 or TRBV12-4 with TRBJ1-5. The CDR3 spans 13 residues. The CDR3 reads CASNGYSNQPQHF.

This chain joins TRBV2 and TRBJ2-2; the TCRdb D gene call, TRBD2, has no DNA to confirm it. Per germline, CDR1 SNHLY and CDR2 FYNNEI. CDR3 length: 14 residues. This CDR3 is CASSRDFGNGELFF.

The CDR3 region is CASTRPPGNTIYF. The rearrangement joins TRBV12-3 or TRBV12-4 to TRBJ1-3; without DNA, the TCRdb call of TRBD1 cannot be checked. The CDR3 runs 13 residues.

The chain employs TRBV5-1 and TRBJ1-1; TCRdb's D call of TRBD1 is untestable without DNA. This CDR3 has 17 residues. Germline V gene data show CDR1 as SGHRS and CDR2 as YFSETQ. CDR3: CASSLILGRGPNTEAFF.

This sequence joins TRBV2 and TRBJ1-1; TCRdb returns TRBD1, unconfirmable since there is no DNA. The germline gives CDR1 SNHLY, CDR2 FYNNEI. CDR3 length: 14 amino acids. CDR3 residues: CASSLRQVNTEAFF.

The rearrangement joins TRBV2 to TRBJ2-3; lacking DNA, the TRBD1 call made by TCRdb goes unchecked. CDR1 SNHLY and CDR2 FYNNEI come from the germline V gene. The CDR3 covers 15 residues. The CDR3 here is CASTPDGKGTDTQYF.

The V gene is TRBV7-9, the J gene TRBJ2-2; as DNA is missing, the TRBD2 call by TCRdb cannot be tested. Germline CDR1 SEHNR, CDR2 FQNEAQ (reference sequence). The CDR3 covers 16 residues. CDR3 sequence: CASRDLSGRGTGELFF.

This CDR3 reads CASSFWRPYNEQFF. The chain has TRBV5-1 and TRBJ2-1. This CDR3 contains 14 residues. Germline loops: CDR1 SGHRS, CDR2 YFSETQ. The variable domain in full, with the rest retrieved from reference TRBV5-1 and TRBJ2-1, is KAGVTQTPRYLIKTRGQQVTLSCSPISGHRSVSWYQQTPGQGLQFLFEYFSETQRNKGNFPGRFSGRQFSNSRSEMNVSTLELGDSALYLCASSFWRPYNEQFFGPGTRLTVL.

The chain is built from TRBV20-1 and TRBJ2-2; without DNA, the TCRdb call of TRBD2 cannot be checked. CDR1 and CDR2 (germline): DFQATT, SNEGSKA (reference sequence). This CDR3 has 16 residues. The CDR3 is CSAQPASGWRTGELFF.

The chain joins TRBV12-3 or TRBV12-4 to TRBJ2-7; TCRdb reports TRBD1, a call that lacks DNA to check it against. This CDR3 comprises 11 residues. CDR3 in amino acids: CASRNDREQYF.

The rearrangement joins TRBV20-1 to TRBJ1-4. Per the germline V gene, CDR1 is DFQATT and CDR2 is SNEGSKA (reference sequence). This CDR3 region has 17 residues. The CDR3 loop reads CSARLQGPDGTNEKLFF.

The chain recombines TRBV5-1 with TRBJ2-3. Per germline, CDR1 SGHRS and CDR2 YFSETQ. This CDR3 comprises 12 residues. The CDR3 here is CASSETDDTQYF.

The chain carries TRBV4-1 and TRBJ1-1. Germline loops: CDR1 MGHRA, CDR2 YSYEKL. The CDR3 consists of 17 residues. Here the CDR3 reads CASSQGRRASMNTEAFF.

The chain uses TRBV6-5 and TRBJ2-3. This CDR3 is 14 amino acids long. Germline V gene sequence: CDR1 MNHEY, CDR2 SVGAGI. CDR3 loop: CASSYVGRTNTQYF.